This T cell receptor beta chain was found in a study of OX40 agonist ivuxolimab in advanced cancers. For the study at large: The group had a mean age of roughly 56 years, ranged from roughly 23 to 79, and was roughly 83% male. Prior therapy, whether anti-PD-1, anti-PD-L1 or anti-CTLA-4, was allowed, and about 40% had some.

TCRdb's table, derived via immunoSEQ multiplex PCR, lists solely in-frame clones and lacks some. The table lists about 79,000 clones, around 80% of them singletons. As regards this clone: Its specificity is not known.

Study outcomes and limitations: More expanded clones were found, on average, in CD8+ than in CD4+ T cells. Clonal expansion from baseline to week 6 occurred in both CD4+ and CD8+ T cells.

The germline gives CDR1 ENHRY, CDR2 SYGVKD. The V gene end was trimmed by 3 bases and the J gene end by 8 bases; junction bases not matched to a gene: 9. The CDR3 runs 15 residues. J is TRBJ1-4 and V is TRBV10-3, with 7 bases lining up with TRBD1. The source was CD4+ or CD8+ T cells sorted from blood, collected in a trial of the OX40 agonist ivuxolimab. The receptor comes from an adult with an advanced solid tumor such as melanoma, head and neck, liver or kidney cancer. CDR3 in amino acids: CAISDQRQGGEKLFF. The DNA of the CDR3 is TGTGCCATCAGTGATCAACGACAGGGTGGAGAAAAACTGTTTTTT.